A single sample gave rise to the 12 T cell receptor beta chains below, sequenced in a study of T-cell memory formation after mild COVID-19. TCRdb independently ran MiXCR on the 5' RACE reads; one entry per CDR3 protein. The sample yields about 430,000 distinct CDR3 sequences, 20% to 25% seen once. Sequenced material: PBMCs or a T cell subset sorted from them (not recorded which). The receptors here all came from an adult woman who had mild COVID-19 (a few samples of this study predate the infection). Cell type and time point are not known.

The CDR3 here is CASMTSTHEQYF. CDR3 bases: TGTGCCAGCATGACTAGCACCCACGAGCAGTACTTC. V gene TRBV6-2 or TRBV6-3 combines with J gene TRBJ2-7, with 7 bases identical to TRBD2. This CDR3 contains 12 residues. The germline gives CDR1 MNHEY, CDR2 SVGEGT. V lost 7 bases, J lost 5 bases, and 5 bases stayed unmatched.

This chain's CDR3 is CASSGQGWDTEAFF. The CDR3 DNA sequence: TGTGCCAGCAGCGGACAGGGTTGGGACACTGAAGCTTTCTTT. The chain carries TRBV5-6 and TRBJ1-1; TRBD1 matches at 8 bases. The CDR3 is 14 residues long. V shed 4 bases, J shed 3 bases, and the junction held 5 bases outside the gene matches. From germline, CDR1 is SGHDT and CDR2 YYEEEE.

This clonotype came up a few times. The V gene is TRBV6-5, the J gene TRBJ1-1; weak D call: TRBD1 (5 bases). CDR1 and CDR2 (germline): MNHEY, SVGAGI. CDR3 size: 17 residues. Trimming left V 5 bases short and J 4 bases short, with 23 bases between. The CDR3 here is CASSRIAGTPAPTEAFF. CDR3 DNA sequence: TGTGCCAGCAGTCGGATTGCCGGGACTCCGGCTCCCACTGAAGCTTTCTTT.

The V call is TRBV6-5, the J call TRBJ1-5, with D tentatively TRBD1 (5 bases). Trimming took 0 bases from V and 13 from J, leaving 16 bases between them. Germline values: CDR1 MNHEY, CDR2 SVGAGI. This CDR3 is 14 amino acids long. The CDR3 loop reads CASSYSGQGLTQHF. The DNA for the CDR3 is TGTGCCAGCAGTTACTCGGGGCAGGGCCTAACTCAGCATTTT.

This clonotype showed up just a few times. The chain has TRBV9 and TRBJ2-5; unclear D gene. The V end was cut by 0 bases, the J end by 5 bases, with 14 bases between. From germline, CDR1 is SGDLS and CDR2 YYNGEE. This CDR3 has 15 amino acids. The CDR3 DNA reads TGTGCCAGCAGCGTAGAGGGCAAAGCACGCGAGACCCAGTACTTC. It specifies CASSVEGKARETQYF.

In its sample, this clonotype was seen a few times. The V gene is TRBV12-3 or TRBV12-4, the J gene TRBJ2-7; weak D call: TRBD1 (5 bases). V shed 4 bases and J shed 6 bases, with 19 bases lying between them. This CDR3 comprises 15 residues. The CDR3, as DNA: TGTGCCAGCAGTTCCTTGGGGCAAGGCCTGGGCGAGCAGTACTTC. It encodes CASSSLGQGLGEQYF.

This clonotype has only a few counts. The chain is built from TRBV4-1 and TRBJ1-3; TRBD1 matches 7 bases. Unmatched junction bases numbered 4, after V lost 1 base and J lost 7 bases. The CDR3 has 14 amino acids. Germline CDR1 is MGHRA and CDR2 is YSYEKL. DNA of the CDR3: TGCGCCAGCAGCCAAGCCGACAGGGACAACACCATATATTTT. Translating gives CASSQADRDNTIYF.

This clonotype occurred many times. Here the CDR3 DNA reads TGTGCCAGCAGCTCCACTAGGAGCTCCTACAATGAGCAGTTCTTC. Translated: CASSSTRSSYNEQFF. The chain has TRBV7-6 and TRBJ2-1; possibly TRBD2 for D (5 bases). Germline loops: CDR1 SGHVS, CDR2 FNYEAQ. The CDR3 loop spans 15 amino acids. Trimming left V 4 bases short and J 0 bases short, with 10 bases between.

DNA of the CDR3: TGTGCCAGCAGCTCCGGAGGATCCCAAGAGACCCAGTACTTC. It specifies CASSSGGSQETQYF. This rearrangement joins TRBV13 to TRBJ2-5; D perhaps matches TRBD2 (5 bases). Trimming shortened V by 4 bases and J by 1 base, and 10 bases separated the two germline ends. The V gene's germline CDR1 is PRHDT and CDR2 FYEKMQ (reference sequence). CDR3 size: 14 residues.

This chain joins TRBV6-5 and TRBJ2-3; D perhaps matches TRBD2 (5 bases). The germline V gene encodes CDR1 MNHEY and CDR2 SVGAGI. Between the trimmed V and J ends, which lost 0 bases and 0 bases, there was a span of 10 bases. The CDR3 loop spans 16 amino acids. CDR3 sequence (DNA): TGTGCCAGCAGTTACTCGAGACGGGGAAGCACAGATACGCAGTATTTT. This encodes CASSYSRRGSTDTQYF.

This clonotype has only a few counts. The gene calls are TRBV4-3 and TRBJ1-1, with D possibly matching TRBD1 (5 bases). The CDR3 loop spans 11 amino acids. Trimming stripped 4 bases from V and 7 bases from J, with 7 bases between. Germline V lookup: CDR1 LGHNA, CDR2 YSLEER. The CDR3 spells CASSRGREAFF. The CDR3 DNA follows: TGCGCCAGCAGCCGGGGACGTGAAGCTTTCTTT.

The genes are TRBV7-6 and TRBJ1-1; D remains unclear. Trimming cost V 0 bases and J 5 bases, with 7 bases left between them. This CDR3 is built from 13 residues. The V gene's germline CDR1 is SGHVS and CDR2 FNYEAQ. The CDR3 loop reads CASSLAERTEAFF. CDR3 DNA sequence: TGTGCCAGCAGCTTAGCAGAGAGGACTGAAGCTTTCTTT.